What follows is one T cell receptor beta chain and its context. At least ten counts were recorded for this clonotype. What antigen it recognizes has not been identified. Base qualities were left out, and no much larger clone turns up one base away. Every donor in the study was a healthy Caucasian. The study also sequenced three unrelated non-twin adults: a male aged 18 to 29, a male aged 50 to 60 and a female aged 50 to 60. Miltenyi CD45RO+ enrichment and human naive T-cell isolation kits were used to isolate memory (CD45RO+) and naive T cells from PBMC. V lost 0 bases and J lost 2 bases; the stretch between them is 12 bases long. The CDR3 has 16 amino acids, counting the end cysteine and phenylalanine. The kept DNA is CDR3 alone, 48 bases in frame from the first base. The germline V gene specifies SGHDN as CDR1 and FVKESK as CDR2. These data are taken from a study of identical twins (dated by TCRdb to between 2015 and 2016). Regarding the complete study: The study deep-sequenced TCR alpha and beta repertoires from monozygotic twins, unrelated adults of various ages and cord blood to test whether fetal clonotypes persist. To rule out contamination, the twin experiments were replicated at different times with different library preparation protocols. Broad study findings and their caveats: Zero-insertion analyses could be partly confounded by invariant T cells such as MAIT and iNKT, though diverse VJ usage argued against such confounding for most clonotypes. Compared with coincidental sharing between unrelated individuals, out-of-frame TCR alpha sequences shared between twins had an excess of sequences with low generation probability. Abundant cord blood beta clonotypes had fewer insertions, young adult naive repertoires showed a similar but weaker trend, and memory repertoires showed no such trend. Conclusions relied on cross-sectional statistical analysis, since the same donors could not be followed over many years. Recombination models systematically underestimated out-of-frame TCR alpha sharing in monozygotic twins but agreed with sharing between unrelated individuals. The excess sharing between twins in beta out-of-frame sequences was weaker because fewer shared sequences reduced the signal-to-noise ratio.

Receptor amplification or capture employed 5' RACE. The sample was run on an Illumina HiSeq 2000. Template switching introduced a universal primer binding site; the final cDNA contained a unique molecular identifier, enabling accurate counting of TCR cDNA molecules. First-strand cDNA for TCR alpha and beta chains was synthesized from specific primers in the conserved constant-segment region. To control for contamination, each cDNA library was double barcoded with a SMART-Mk sample barcode plus Illumina barcodes. TruSeq adapter sequences, together with Illumina sample barcodes, were added in two successive PCR steps. The TCR alpha and beta cDNA libraries were sequenced on the Illumina HiSeq platform using custom primers. In the source study's methods: MiGEC was used to process raw reads and extract unique molecular identifiers, and MiXCR was used to find CDR3 positions. For each individual, recombination models were inferred using an EM algorithm with the repgenHMM and IGoR tools. Shared clonotype analysis was performed with the tcR package in R, normalizing sharing by the product of cloneset sizes. Out-of-frame nonproductive sequences were analyzed to study raw recombination free of thymic and clonal selection effects. TCRdb redid the processing of the public reads, applying fastp at Q25 and MiXCR, and retained in-frame beta chains. Each entry is one CDR3 protein sequence, shown with its most common DNA and genes. What appears here as the V and J calls and clone size reflects TCRdb's work, not the paper's. The sample table shows 420,000 or so distinct CDR3 sequences, and less than 20% are seen once. The top ten clonotypes cover 10% to 15% of the sample.

The sequence links TRBV14 to TRBJ2-3; the D gene is unclear. Sample: naive T cells sorted from blood. The sample's cell subset or site label, decoded: cells isolated with a human naive T-cell isolation kit. The TCR was taken from a man aged 45 to 65 in good health. Read as DNA, the sequence is TGTGCCAGCAGCCAAGATATGGCAGCAAACACAGATACGCAGTATTTT. Its protein is CASSQDMAANTDTQYF.